These T cell receptor beta chains were read from a single sample in a study of immune heterogeneity within non-small cell lung tumors. A single record per CDR3 protein comes from TCRdb applying MiXCR to the multiplex PCR reads. The sample contains under 35,000 distinct CDR3 sequences, around 30% of which appear only once. Sequenced: lung tumor tissue. The receptors were gathered from a man aged 35 to 55 with non-small cell lung cancer. Each CDR3 is given with its conserved first and last residue.

v_call: TRBV11-3; j_call: TRBJ1-1; cdr3_aa: CASSTAWTMNTEAFF
v_call: TRBV6-1; j_call: TRBJ2-5; cdr3_aa: CASSYDGQPAETQYF
v_call: TRBV4-1; j_call: TRBJ1-2; cdr3_aa: CASSQDSTGDYGYTF
v_call: TRBV4-1; j_call: TRBJ2-7; cdr3_aa: CASSLRGPMVSGSLREQYF
v_call: TRBV7-6; j_call: TRBJ2-5; cdr3_aa: CASSPLPGGAVETQYF
v_call: TRBV15; j_call: TRBJ1-4; cdr3_aa: CATSRASTNEKLFF
v_call: TRBV12-3/TRBV12-4; j_call: TRBJ2-3; cdr3_aa: CASRTGTGGPDTQYF
v_call: TRBV9; j_call: TRBJ2-7; cdr3_aa: CASSPGTSYEQYF
v_call: TRBV9; j_call: TRBJ2-5; cdr3_aa: CASSPTGFGESQYF
v_call: TRBV11-2; j_call: TRBJ2-7; cdr3_aa: CASSLTGDSSYEQYF
v_call: TRBV2; j_call: TRBJ1-5; cdr3_aa: CASRGVGSNQPQHF
v_call: TRBV24-1; j_call: TRBJ2-3; cdr3_aa: CATSDFRRSGATQYF
v_call: TRBV10-3; j_call: TRBJ1-2; cdr3_aa: CAISEGYSLGYTF
v_call: TRBV20-1; j_call: TRBJ2-1; cdr3_aa: CSARARTSGSDEQFF
v_call: TRBV30; j_call: TRBJ1-1; cdr3_aa: CAWNPDRVEAFF
v_call: TRBV20-1; j_call: TRBJ2-3; cdr3_aa: CSAVGGASPTDTQYF
v_call: TRBV19; j_call: TRBJ1-5; cdr3_aa: CASSPRPGNSNQPQHF